These T cell receptor beta chains were read from a single sample in a study of shared clonotypes between healthy human individuals. Sequenced by immunoSEQ multiplex PCR; TCRdb stores in-frame clones only, minus some. Counted here are over a million clones, 95% to 97% occurring once; the ten biggest clones make up about 1.2%. The sample consisted of naive CD4+ T cells sorted from blood. The source of these receptors is a man between 25 and 39 years old in good health. Each CDR3 is given with its conserved first and last residue. Fields, in order: V gene, D gene, J gene, clone size, CDR3 DNA, CDR3 protein. The D gene is left open where the match is weak. Clone size is not always given. Where it is, it says once, few, many or a class for expanded clones.

V gene: TRBV30; D gene: .; J gene: TRBJ1-1; clone size: .; CDR3 DNA: TGTGCCTGGAGTCGGGTCCCGCAAGCTTTCTTT; CDR3 protein: CAWSRVPQAFF
V gene: TRBV19; D gene: .; J gene: TRBJ2-7; clone size: .; CDR3 DNA: TGTGCCAGTAGTAACCTTCACCAAGGCGAGCAGTACTTC; CDR3 protein: CASSNLHQGEQYF
V gene: TRBV19; D gene: .; J gene: TRBJ2-1; clone size: .; CDR3 DNA: TGTGCCAGTAGTTCGGGGCAAGGGGGAAACAATGAGCAGTTCTTC; CDR3 protein: CASSSGQGGNNEQFF
V gene: TRBV27; D gene: TRBD2; J gene: TRBJ2-3; clone size: .; CDR3 DNA: TGTGCCAGCAGTCCTAAGCGGGAGGCTCCCACAGATACGCAGTATTTT; CDR3 protein: CASSPKREAPTDTQYF
V gene: TRBV7-2; D gene: .; J gene: TRBJ2-1; clone size: .; CDR3 DNA: TGTGCCAGCAGCTTAGTCCCTCCCGGCCATGAGCAGTTCTTC; CDR3 protein: CASSLVPPGHEQFF
V gene: TRBV18; D gene: TRBD1; J gene: TRBJ1-3; clone size: once; CDR3 DNA: TGTGCCAGCTCACCCACAGGGGCTGGAAACACCATATATTTT; CDR3 protein: CASSPTGAGNTIYF
V gene: TRBV25-1; D gene: .; J gene: TRBJ1-1; clone size: .; CDR3 DNA: TGTGCCAGCAGTTCCTTAATGCCCCGTGGCTCTGAAGCTTTCTTT; CDR3 protein: CASSSLMPRGSEAFF
V gene: TRBV9; D gene: TRBD2; J gene: TRBJ2-1; clone size: .; CDR3 DNA: TGTGCCAGCAGCGCTCGGGACAGTTTAGCGGGAGTCAGGAGGTCCTACAATGAGCAGTTCTTC; CDR3 protein: CASSARDSLAGVRRSYNEQFF
V gene: TRBV2; D gene: .; J gene: TRBJ1-4; clone size: .; CDR3 DNA: TGTGCCAGCACTGAGTTGACTAATGAAAAACTGTTTTTT; CDR3 protein: CASTELTNEKLFF
V gene: TRBV2; D gene: .; J gene: TRBJ2-1; clone size: once; CDR3 DNA: TGTGCCAGCAGTTCGGGCCCGGGAGATGAGCAGTTCTTC; CDR3 protein: CASSSGPGDEQFF